What follows are 17 T cell receptor beta chains derived from one specimen sequenced in a study of T cell repertoires in cytomegalovirus infection. These receptors are not linked to any known antigen. TCRdb passed the reads through MiXCR, listing each CDR3 protein once. This table holds approximately 50,000 distinct CDR3 sequences, roughly a fifth found once. The sample in question was CD8+ T cells from cultured PBMCs, obtained from culture after CMV antigen stimulation. The receptors here all came from a human donor in good health (CMV status not recorded). Some clones in this sample may be carry-over from other donors' samples.

This clonotype turned up a few times. The chain has TRBV4-3 and TRBJ2-7; maybe TRBD2 (5 bases). V was shortened by 1 base and J by 2 bases, with 9 bases between the two germline ends. The germline CDR1 and CDR2 sequences are LGHNA and YSLEER. There are 14 residues in the CDR3. DNA for the CDR3: TGCGCCAGCAGCCAAGTTCGGGGAACCTACGAGCAGTACTTC. Protein product: CASSQVRGTYEQYF.

The rearrangement joins TRBV6-2 or TRBV6-3 to TRBJ2-5; D possibly corresponds to TRBD1 (6 bases). The CDR3 contains 17 residues. Trimming pared 6 bases from V and 0 bases from J, leaving 20 bases between. Germline V gene sequence: CDR1 MNHEY, CDR2 SVGEGT. The CDR3 region has the DNA TGTGCCAGCAGCCCGTGGGCCAGGGGCGATGACCAAGAGACCCAGTACTTC. Translated: CASSPWARGDDQETQYF.

The rearrangement joins TRBV6-6 to TRBJ1-2, with a weak D call TRBD1 (5 bases). V dropped 0 bases and J dropped 3 bases, with 11 bases sitting between them. Per the germline V gene, CDR1 is MNHNY and CDR2 is SVGAGI (reference sequence). CDR3 size: 15 residues. CDR3 nucleotides: TGTGCCAGCAGTTACTCTTCAGGGACTTACTATGGCTACACCTTC. Amino acid sequence: CASSYSSGTYYGYTF.

This clonotype was picked up a small number of times. V is TRBV7-3 and J is TRBJ2-1; 8 bases align to TRBD2. The CDR3 runs to 15 residues. With V trimmed by 4 bases and J by 1 base, 3 bases remained unmatched. CDR1 is SGHTA and CDR2 is FQGTGA in the germline V gene. The chain's CDR3 is CASSSAGASYNEQFF. CDR3 DNA sequence: TGTGCCAGCAGCTCAGCGGGAGCGTCCTACAATGAGCAGTTCTTC.

This clonotype occurred a few times. This rearrangement joins TRBV11-2 to TRBJ2-3, with TRBD2 identical over 9 bases. The V segment lost 5 bases and the J segment 1 base; nucleotides outside the gene matches: 7. This CDR3 has 16 amino acids. Germline CDR1 reads SGHAT; CDR2 reads FQNNGV. The DNA of the CDR3 is TGTGCCAGCAGCGAACTTTCTAGCGGGGGCACAGATACGCAGTATTTT. As protein: CASSELSSGGTDTQYF. Drawing the rest from reference TRBV11-2 and TRBJ2-3, the complete variable domain is EAGVAQSPRYKIIEKRQSVAFWCNPISGHATLYWYQQILGQGPKLLIQFQNNGVVDDSQLPKDRFSAERLKGVDSTLKIQPAKLEDSAVYLCASSELSSGGTDTQYFGPGTRLTVL.

This clonotype was found a few times. This chain joins TRBV14 and TRBJ1-2, with D unresolved. The CDR3 extends over 13 amino acids. CDR1 is SGHDN, CDR2 FVKESK, per germline. Trimming took off 3 bases at V and 2 bases at J, with 7 bases between the two ends. Here the CDR3 reads CASSHGRNYGYTF. The CDR3 DNA follows: TGTGCCAGCAGCCACGGCAGGAACTATGGCTACACCTTC.

This clonotype was seen only a few times. The rearrangement links TRBV6-4 to TRBJ2-1, with D possibly TRBD1 on 5 matching bases. V dropped 2 bases and J dropped 5 bases, with 16 bases sitting between them. Germline CDR1 reads MRHNA; CDR2 reads SNTAGT. This CDR3 comprises 16 residues. The CDR3, as DNA: TGTGCCAGCAGTGACACGGTGGGCCAGGGCCACAATGAGCAGTTCTTC. Protein: CASSDTVGQGHNEQFF.

The chain combines TRBV7-9 with TRBJ1-2; 9 nucleotides match TRBD1. The CDR3 is 14 amino acids. From germline, CDR1 is SEHNR and CDR2 FQNEAQ (reference sequence). With 4 bases clipped from V and 3 bases from J, the junction kept 3 bases outside the gene matches. CDR3 coding DNA: TGTGCCAGCAGCTCCGGGACAGGGCACTATGGCTACACCTTC. The encoded protein is CASSSGTGHYGYTF. The complete variable domain, with remaining parts taken from reference TRBV7-9 and TRBJ1-2, reads DTGVSQNPRHKITKRGQNVTFRCDPISEHNRLYWYRQTLGQGPEFLTYFQNEAQLEKSRLLSDRFSAERPKGSFSTLEIQRTEQGDSAMYLCASSSGTGHYGYTFGSGTRLTVV.

This chain connects TRBV7-2 to TRBJ2-1; no clear D. Trimming removed 5 bases at V and 5 bases at J, with 10 bases between. CDR1 and CDR2 (germline): SGHTA, FQGNSA. The CDR3 loop spans 13 amino acids. The CDR3 loop is CASSVNRDNEQFF. The CDR3 region has the DNA TGTGCCAGCAGCGTAAACCGGGACAATGAGCAGTTCTTC. Complete variable domain (other parts from reference TRBV7-2 and TRBJ2-1): GAGVSQSPSNKVTEKGKDVELRCDPISGHTALYWYRQSLGQGLEFLIYFQGNSAPDKSGLPSDRFSAERTGGSVSTLTIQRTQQEDSAVYLCASSVNRDNEQFFGPGTRLTVL.

The sample holds a few counts of this clonotype. This rearrangement joins TRBV7-6 to TRBJ2-7; 9 bases map to TRBD1. The CDR3 contains 15 residues. The V and J ends lost 5 bases and 1 base, in that order; junction bases with no gene match: 6. Germline V CDR1 and CDR2: SGHVS, FNYEAQ. The CDR3 reads CASSIDRGVSYEQYF. The CDR3 nucleotides are TGTGCCAGCAGCATAGACAGGGGGGTATCCTACGAGCAGTACTTC.

This clonotype was found a few times. This chain uses TRBV20-1 with TRBJ2-4, with 12 bases fitting TRBD1. This CDR3 comprises 18 residues. V gave up 5 bases and J gave up 0 bases; unmatched junction bases: 11. Looked up from germline, CDR1 is DFQATT and CDR2 is SNEGSKA (reference sequence). CDR3 region: CSAGSGTGGTLAKNIQYF. CDR3 in DNA: TGCAGTGCTGGCTCCGGGACAGGGGGCACGCTAGCCAAAAACATTCAGTACTTC.

Details on this clonotype: A much larger clone lies a single base off, so this may be a read error. The rearrangement joins TRBV7-8 to TRBJ2-7; 7 positions agree with TRBD2. There are 15 residues in the CDR3. CDR1 and CDR2 from the germline V gene are SGHVS and FQNEAQ. CDR3 loop: CASSVAFAGDDEQYF. CDR3 in DNA: TGTGCCAGCAGCGTAGCATTTGCGGGAGATGACGAGCAGTACTTC.

Many counts were recorded for this clonotype. V is TRBV28 and J is TRBJ2-1; tentative D call: TRBD1 (5 bases). The CDR3 totals 17 residues. V was pared by 6 bases and J by 8 bases, with 26 bases between. Germline assignment: CDR1 MDHEN and CDR2 SYDVKM. CDR3 sequence (DNA): TGTGCCAGCAGCGATTTTACTACAGGTCAGGGCGTGGATGAGCAGTTCTTC. It specifies CASSDFTTGQGVDEQFF.

The J gene is TRBJ2-7, the V gene TRBV28; 7 positions match TRBD1. The CDR3 runs 13 residues. With V trimmed by 6 bases and J by 5 bases, 7 bases remained unmatched. Germline V gene sequence: CDR1 MDHEN, CDR2 SYDVKM. The CDR3 nucleotides read TGTGCCAGCAGCCCCAGGGGGATCCACGAGCAGTACTTC. Amino acids: CASSPRGIHEQYF.

This clonotype has a count of ten or more. The rearrangement joins TRBV7-8 to TRBJ1-1; unclear D gene. The CDR3 runs 16 residues. Germline lookup yields CDR1 SGHVS and CDR2 FQNEAQ. V gave up 2 bases and J gave up 1 base, with 14 bases separating them. Here the CDR3 DNA reads TGTGCCAGCAGCTTAAAGCGTGGTCAGACGAACACTGAAGCTTTCTTT. Translation: CASSLKRGQTNTEAFF.

The rearrangement uses TRBV5-5 and TRBJ1-5; no clear D gene. Germline CDR1 SGHKS, CDR2 YYEKEE (reference sequence). This CDR3 has 14 residues. The V end lost 4 bases, the J end lost 2 bases, and 10 bases lay between the germline ends. Here the CDR3 reads CASSPRDGNQPQHF. Written as DNA, the CDR3 is TGTGCCAGCAGCCCTCGGGATGGCAATCAGCCCCAGCATTTT.

The rearrangement uses TRBV20-1 and TRBJ2-2; no clear D. V lost 2 bases, J lost 1 base, and 8 bases lay in between. CDR1 is DFQATT and CDR2 is SNEGSKA in the germline V gene (reference sequence). The CDR3 runs 14 residues. In nucleotides, the CDR3 is TGCAGTGCTAGATTTTTGGGGAACACCGGGGAGCTGTTTTTT. Its translation: CSARFLGNTGELFF.